This TCR beta chain was captured in a study of shared clonotypes between healthy human individuals. Using immunoSEQ multiplex PCR, the repertoire was profiled, and TCRdb retains in-frame clones only, with some absent. In the table there are about 2.4 million clones, 93% of which are singletons. Both subsets, CD45RA+ naive and CD45RA-negative memory, were split from the CD4+ cells. Trimming cost V 5 bases and J 4 bases; bases outside gene matches: 20. CDR3 length equals 20 residues. Germline V gene sequence: CDR1 LGHNA, CDR2 YSLEER. The sample consisted of naive CD4+ T cells from PBMCs. Subset: CD45RA+ positively selected. The chain uses TRBV4-3 and TRBJ2-5, with 12 bases lining up with TRBD2. The sequence came from a man younger than 35 in good health. Some clones in this sample may be carry-over from other donors' samples. The CDR3 DNA follows: TGCGCCAGCAGCTACAGCCCCTCTAGCGGGAGGGCGAAGGGGGGAGAGACCCAGTACTTC. Its translation is CASSYSPSSGRAKGGETQYF.